Sequencing of this T cell receptor beta chain was carried out in a study of blood T cell repertoires in COVID-19. Study overall: Collection of acute and convalescent COVID-19 samples took place in the United States, Italy and Spain. Nucleic acid was either cDNA or gDNA, and it came from T cells, B-cell-depleted T cells, or PBMCs.

Original methodology: Amplified reference gene primers provided the basis for estimating nucleated cell counts. TCRdb keeps only in-frame clones here, not all; method: immunoSEQ multiplex PCR. The DNA gave D and trimming, while V, J and clone size come from that table. The table includes about 130,000 clones, about 80% detected once. CDR3 length: 18 residues. After removal of 3 bases from V and 5 bases from J, the junction contained 19 bases not matched to a gene. Germline CDR1 is MNHEY and CDR2 is SMNVEV (reference sequence). V and J are TRBV27 and TRBJ2-7; 7 nucleotides match TRBD1. What was sequenced was peripheral blood. This TCR came from a human donor in a cohort sampled during active COVID-19. For the CDR3, the DNA is TGTGCCAGCAGTTTCAAGGGCCGTGGGGCAGGGGGTGTGCACGAGCAGTACTTC. Encoded protein: CASSFKGRGAGGVHEQYF.